This T cell receptor beta chain originates from a study of blood T cell repertoires in COVID-19 (dated by TCRdb to 2018 to 2021). General notes on the study: Samples from collaborators originated in the United States, Italy and Spain and spanned both the acute and convalescent phases of COVID-19. The prospective study material was composed of cDNA or gDNA derived from T cells, B-cell-depleted T cells, or PBMCs. Deeply sampled blood TCRbeta repertoires from subjects exposed to, actively infected with, or recovered from COVID-19 were included in the dataset. The repertoires were released in a freely available public database meant as a resource for research on the immune response to SARS-CoV-2. Samples were obtained from the ongoing ImmuneRACE study (first 160 participants) and from 1,254 subjects provided by 6 global collaborators. The sample metadata nearly always contained a de-identified subject ID, COVID-19 status, age in years and sex. Where available, HLA class I and class II types were obtained from metadata supplied by the sample provider rather than from assay-based typing. What the research found in general, with its limitations: The amount of clinical and demographic metadata varied by source and participant and was provided uncurated.

A second Seattle source provided samples from volunteer blood donors who had recovered from COVID-19. Collaborating institutions collected whole blood in K2EDTA tubes following their own protocols. For TCRbeta analysis, collaborator samples were shipped as frozen whole blood, as isolated PBMCs, or as DNA extracted from either sample type. In its sample, this clone was seen once. It lacks a known antigen. Base qualities are not at hand, and no much larger clone is one base apart. TCRbeta CDR3 regions were amplified from genomic DNA by means of the immunoSEQ Assay, a bias-controlled multiplex PCR. The authors' analysis ran thus. The number of nucleated cells in each sample was estimated by amplification of reference gene primers within the assay. To quantify the absolute abundance of each unique TCRbeta CDR3 rearrangement, sequence reads were collapsed and filtered. Productive Simpson clonality was computed per sample as the square root of Simpson's diversity index over productive rearrangements. The table comes from immuneACCESS by way of TCRdb, which keeps in-frame sequences with V and J called. Part of the clones is missing from these tables; in studies checked, under half for an unresolved V gene and the rest for unknown reasons. That table is the source of V, J and clone size, and D and trimming were worked out from the DNA. A total of about 140,000 clones appear in this sample, roughly 80% of them only once. The top ten hold about 4% of the sample.

The TCR originated in a man in his 70s who had recovered from COVID-19. The specimen was peripheral blood.

The DNA is TGTGCCTGGAAATTCCTAGAACATGAGCAGTTCTTC. This encodes CAWKFLEHEQFF. The V gene is TRBV30 and the J gene is TRBJ2-1; the D gene assignment is ambiguous. The CDR3 sequence holds 12 residues, the cysteine and phenylalanine included. Only the CDR3 region is kept as DNA, spanning 36 bases read in frame from base 1. V lost 4 bases and J lost 8 bases; the stretch between them is 12 bases long. CDR1 GTSNPN and CDR2 SVGIG were looked up in the germline V gene (reference sequence).